The 29 T cell receptor beta chains listed next were all sequenced from one sample in a study of Ad26.COV2.S vaccination and SARS-CoV-2 variants. The treatment denotes: 15 to 20 received Ad26.COV2.S at low or high dose, single or two shots; about 5 received placebo; per-sample allocation not given. Day 63 following the first vaccine or placebo injection was when the samples were taken. Assay used: immunoSEQ multiplex PCR; TCRdb lists only in-frame clones, some missing. The sample yields about 320,000 clones, just under 85% seen once. The source was peripheral blood, collected in a trial of Ad26.COV2.S vaccine versus placebo. Source of these receptors: a person between 18 and 65 years old who received the Ad26.COV2.S COVID-19 vaccine or a placebo.

The rearrangement joins TRBV5-4 to TRBJ1-6; TRBD1 aligns across 8 bases. Trimming removed 3 bases from V and 12 bases from J; junction bases left unmatched: 14. Germline CDR1 and CDR2: SGHNT and YYREEE (reference sequence). This CDR3 comprises 16 residues. The CDR3 DNA sequence: TGTGCCAGCAGCTCCCAAGTGACAGGGGACGAGGGACCCCTCCACTTT. Amino acids: CASSSQVTGDEGPLHF.

This chain joins TRBV5-1 and TRBJ1-3; D gene unclear. The V end lost 6 bases, the J end lost 0 bases, and 13 bases lay between the germline ends. The CDR3 totals 15 residues. Germline V gene sequence: CDR1 SGHRS, CDR2 YFSETQ. CDR3 sequence: CASTRDGSSGNTIYF. Here the CDR3 DNA reads TGCGCCAGCACCAGAGACGGCAGCTCTGGAAACACCATATATTTT.

As to this clone: Different DNA sequences within this sample yield the same CDR3. J is TRBJ1-1 and V is TRBV5-1; D gene ambiguous. Germline V gene lookup returns CDR1 SGHRS and CDR2 YFSETQ. Trimming cost V 0 bases and J 1 base, with 7 bases left between them. This CDR3 has 14 amino acids. Here the CDR3 DNA reads TGCGCCAGCAGCTTGGAGGCCGCGAACACTGAAGCTTTCTTT. This codes for CASSLEAANTEAFF.

V usage is TRBV2 and J usage is TRBJ1-2; weak D call: TRBD1 (5 bases). The CDR3 has 13 residues. The germline CDR1 and CDR2 sequences are SNHLY and FYNNEI. V lost 7 bases and J lost 4, with 13 bases in between. CDR3: CASIEGKGYGYTF. The CDR3 DNA reads as TGTGCCAGCATAGAGGGGAAGGGCTATGGCTACACCTTC. The full variable domain, in which reference TRBV2 and TRBJ1-2 provide the parts outside the CDR3, is EPEVTQTPSHQVTQMGQEVILRCVPISNHLYFYWYRQILGQKVEFLVSFYNNEISEKSEIFDDQFSVERPDGSNFTLKIRSTKLEDSAMYFCASIEGKGYGYTFGSGTRLTVV.

This clone was seen more than once but under ten times. The genes are TRBV7-9 and TRBJ1-6; D not resolved. This CDR3 spans 13 amino acids. Deletions cut 0 bases from V and 10 bases from J, with 7 bases between. Germline CDR1 and CDR2: SEHNR and FQNEAQ (reference sequence). The CDR3 sequence is CASSLARPSPLHF. CDR3 sequence (DNA): TGTGCCAGCAGCTTAGCTCGCCCCTCACCCCTCCACTTT.

This clone was recorded only once. This rearrangement joins TRBV4-1 to TRBJ1-2; D perhaps matches TRBD1 (6 bases). Trimming took off 2 bases at V and 2 bases at J, with 12 bases between the two ends. The CDR3 spans 15 residues. Germline loops: CDR1 MGHRA, CDR2 YSYEKL. The CDR3 sequence is CASSQFQGRNYGYTF. The CDR3 DNA is TGCGCCAGCAGCCAATTCCAGGGGCGAAACTATGGCTACACCTTC.

Here the CDR3 DNA reads TGTGCCAGTAGTCCCCGGACAGGAGGGGCTGGGAACACTGAAGCTTTCTTT. Translated: CASSPRTGGAGNTEAFF. The chain couples TRBV19 to TRBJ1-1, with 7 bases identical to TRBD1. In germline, CDR1 is LNHDA, CDR2 SQIVND (reference sequence). The CDR3 extends over 17 amino acids. V lost 5 bases to trimming and J lost 1 base; unmatched junction nucleotides: 13.

The chain combines TRBV28 with TRBJ1-4, with 9 nucleotides matching TRBD1. In germline, CDR1 is MDHEN, CDR2 SYDVKM. This CDR3 region has 14 residues. V shed 2 bases, J shed 8 bases, and the junction held 3 bases outside the gene matches. DNA for the CDR3: TGTGCCAGCAGTTTAAAGGGGACAGGGGAAAAACTGTTTTTT. Its protein product is CASSLKGTGEKLFF.

The chain is built from TRBV5-1 and TRBJ2-5, with D unclear. Trimming stripped 2 bases from V and 2 bases from J, with 10 bases between. The CDR3 loop spans 14 amino acids. Germline CDR1 reads SGHRS; CDR2 reads YFSETQ. CDR3 nucleotides: TGCGCCAGCAGCTTCTCGGACCCTCAAGAGACCCAGTACTTC. This encodes CASSFSDPQETQYF. Together with reference TRBV5-1 and TRBJ2-5, the CDR3 gives the full variable domain: KAGVTQTPRYLIKTRGQQVTLSCSPISGHRSVSWYQQTPGQGLQFLFEYFSETQRNKGNFPGRFSGRQFSNSRSEMNVSTLELGDSALYLCASSFSDPQETQYFGPGTRLLVL.

The chain couples TRBV7-2 to TRBJ2-4; D unresolved. The CDR3 has 16 amino acids. Trimming removed 2 bases at V and 1 base at J, with 12 bases between. Germline V gene lookup returns CDR1 SGHTA and CDR2 FQGNSA. The CDR3 bases are TGTGCCAGCAGCTTAACTTTCTCCGAGGCCAAAAACATTCAGTACTTC. As protein: CASSLTFSEAKNIQYF.

J is TRBJ1-1 and V is TRBV7-9, with D possibly matching TRBD1 (5 bases). V lost 6 bases and J lost 10, with 18 bases in between. CDR1 and CDR2 (germline): SEHNR, FQNEAQ (reference sequence). The CDR3 runs to 13 residues. The CDR3 DNA sequence: TGTGCCAGCAGTTCTCAGGGATTTGGGGGAGCTTTCTTT. It yields the protein CASSSQGFGGAFF.

This clone was observed a few times. This chain links TRBV28 with TRBJ2-7; 8 nucleotides agree with TRBD1. CDR1 is MDHEN, CDR2 SYDVKM, per germline. The junction had 14 bases not matched to a gene; V was cut back by 3 bases and J by 1 base. This CDR3 contains 18 residues. CDR3 region: CASSFLVTGTGVSYEQYF. The DNA of the CDR3 is TGTGCCAGCAGTTTCCTCGTTACTGGGACAGGTGTATCCTACGAGCAGTACTTC.

The chain employs TRBV6-5 and TRBJ2-5; perhaps D is TRBD1 or TRBD2 (5 bases each). Trimming stripped 2 bases from V and 5 bases from J, with 15 bases between. This CDR3 is built from 15 residues. Per germline, CDR1 MNHEY and CDR2 SVGAGI. This chain's CDR3 is CASSYSWGTGETQYF. The CDR3 DNA reads TGTGCCAGCAGTTACAGCTGGGGGACCGGGGAGACCCAGTACTTC.

The chain uses TRBV15 and TRBJ2-1, with TRBD2 as a possible D gene (6 bases). The CDR3 extends over 13 amino acids. Germline CDR1 LNHNV, CDR2 YYDKDF (reference sequence). Deletions cut 0 bases from V and 8 bases from J, with 8 bases between. CDR3 nucleotide sequence: TGTGCCACCAGCAGAGATTGGGGGGATGAGCAGTTCTTC. Translating it yields CATSRDWGDEQFF.

V gene TRBV30 combines with J gene TRBJ1-2; no clear D gene. The CDR3 is made up of 14 amino acids. V gave up 5 bases and J gave up 8 bases, with 21 bases separating them. CDR1 is GTSNPN and CDR2 is SVGIG in the germline V gene (reference sequence). CDR3 residues: CAWGWTPSVRGYTF. The CDR3 DNA is TGTGCCTGGGGATGGACGCCCTCGGTGCGGGGCTACACCTTC.

The chain links TRBV28 to TRBJ2-7; 7 bases line up with TRBD1. The CDR3 is 14 amino acids. The junction had 5 bases not matched to a gene; V was cut back by 0 bases and J by 6 bases. Per the germline V gene, CDR1 is MDHEN and CDR2 is SYDVKM. CDR3 protein: CASSLWDRSPEQYF. The DNA for the CDR3 is TGTGCCAGCAGTTTATGGGACAGGAGCCCCGAGCAGTACTTC.

This sequence joins TRBV11-2 and TRBJ2-3, with 11 bases matching TRBD2. Germline loops: CDR1 SGHAT, CDR2 FQNNGV. Germline trimming cut 5 bases from V and 0 bases from J; bases unmatched to any gene: 13. CDR3 length equals 19 residues. For the CDR3, the DNA is TGTGCCAGCAGCCGAGTTCCGGGACTAGCGGTGACTAGCACAGATACGCAGTATTTT. It specifies CASSRVPGLAVTSTDTQYF.

The chain couples TRBV7-8 to TRBJ2-2, with D unclear. This CDR3 has 14 amino acids. V was cut by 7 bases and J by 1 base, with 10 bases left in between. Germline V gene data show CDR1 as SGHVS and CDR2 as FQNEAQ. As DNA, the CDR3 is TGTGCCAGCACCTGGTCACTGAACACCGGGGAGCTGTTTTTT. It codes for CASTWSLNTGELFF.

This chain joins TRBV3-1 (or the pseudogene TRBV3-2) and TRBJ2-2, with D hard to call. Trimming stripped 1 base from V and 3 bases from J, with 12 bases between. Germline CDR1 reads LGHDT; CDR2 reads YNNKEL (reference sequence). The CDR3 has 16 residues. The CDR3 sequence: CASSQVRVTDTGELFF. CDR3 bases: TGTGCCAGCAGCCAAGTTCGAGTGACGGACACCGGGGAGCTGTTTTTT.

The genes are TRBV28 and TRBJ2-3; 7 bases map to TRBD1. The germline V gene has CDR1 MDHEN and CDR2 SYDVKM. The CDR3 is made up of 14 amino acids. The J segment lost 2 bases and the V segment lost 6 bases, leaving 5 bases of the junction unmatched. CDR3 DNA sequence: TGTGCCAGCAGGGAAGGGACAGCCACAGATACGCAGTATTTT. Translating it yields CASREGTATDTQYF.

The chain joins TRBV3-1 (or the pseudogene TRBV3-2) to TRBJ1-2; the D gene is possibly TRBD1 (6 bases). The V gene's germline CDR1 is LGHDT and CDR2 YNNKEL (reference sequence). The CDR3 runs to 16 residues. Trimming took off 2 bases at V and 8 bases at J, with 21 bases between the two ends. The CDR3 region has the DNA TGTGCCAGCAGCCAAAGTGGACAGACCGGGACGGAGGGCTACACCTTC. It translates to CASSQSGQTGTEGYTF.

With respect to this clone: The junction differs from germline at one of its ends, possibly a read error. The same CDR3 can be traced to other DNA sequences in this sample. The chain employs TRBV5-1 and TRBJ2-7; 9 bases fit TRBD1. This CDR3 contains 14 residues. Per germline, CDR1 SGHRS and CDR2 YFSETQ. The CDR3 DNA reads TGCGCCAGCAGTTTGGACAGGGGATCCTACGAGCAGTACTTC. Translated: CASSLDRGSYEQYF.

For the CDR3, the DNA is TGTGCCATCAGTGAGTCCCTCCGGGCAGAGCGGCGTGGCTACACCTTC. Its protein is CAISESLRAERRGYTF. The rearrangement joins TRBV10-3 to TRBJ1-2; D is unresolved. CDR1 and CDR2 from the germline V gene are ENHRY and SYGVKD. This CDR3 region has 16 residues. Trimming shortened V by 0 bases and J by 7 bases, and 18 bases separated the two germline ends.

The chain joins TRBV10-1 to TRBJ2-3, with TRBD2 as a possible D gene (5 bases). CDR1 is WNHNN and CDR2 is SYGVQD in the germline V gene (reference sequence). Between the trimmed V and J ends, which lost 3 bases and 4 bases, there was a span of 8 bases. There are 13 residues in the CDR3. CDR3 amino acids: CASSEGSSDTQYF. The CDR3 DNA is TGCGCCAGCAGTGAAGGGAGTTCAGATACGCAGTATTTT.

This clone was picked up one time. The V gene is TRBV6-5, the J gene TRBJ2-7; TRBD2 aligns across 9 bases. Losses at the gene ends were 4 bases for V and 3 bases for J; bases not matched to a gene: 7. From germline, CDR1 is MNHEY and CDR2 SVGAGI. The CDR3 length is 15 residues. The CDR3 loop reads CASSSAAGGYYEQYF. The CDR3 DNA reads as TGTGCCAGCAGTTCCGCAGCGGGGGGTTACTACGAGCAGTACTTC.

This chain links TRBV2 with TRBJ1-5; tentative D call: TRBD1 (5 bases). Germline V lookup: CDR1 SNHLY, CDR2 FYNNEI. V was pared by 2 bases and J by 0 bases, with 5 bases between. The CDR3 runs 14 residues. The CDR3 DNA is TGTGCCAGCAGTGAACAGGGTAGCAATCAGCCCCAGCATTTT. This translates into CASSEQGSNQPQHF.

This rearrangement joins TRBV7-3 to TRBJ1-1; no clear D. The CDR3 is made up of 14 amino acids. Germline CDR1 is SGHTA and CDR2 is FQGTGA. V lost 2 bases and J 2 bases, leaving 9 bases between the germline ends. The CDR3 spells CASSLAGSNTEAFF. The CDR3 DNA reads as TGTGCCAGCAGCTTAGCGGGGTCAAACACTGAAGCTTTCTTT. The full variable domain, in which reference TRBV7-3 and TRBJ1-1 provide the parts outside the CDR3, is GAGVSQTPSNKVTEKGKYVELRCDPISGHTALYWYRQSLGQGPEFLIYFQGTGAADDSGLPNDRFFAVRPEGSVSTLKIQRTERGDSAVYLCASSLAGSNTEAFFGQGTRLTVV.

The CDR3 region is CASSVPGQGRFREGYTF. The CDR3 DNA reads as TGTGCCAGTAGTGTACCGGGACAGGGTCGTTTCAGGGAAGGCTACACCTTC. The rearrangement links TRBV19 to TRBJ1-2, with 9 bases lining up with TRBD1. CDR3 length equals 17 residues. Germline values: CDR1 LNHDA, CDR2 SQIVND (reference sequence). J was trimmed by 8 bases and V by 5 bases; bases with no gene match: 18.

The rearrangement uses TRBV7-9 and TRBJ2-7; maybe TRBD2 (5 bases). CDR1 is SEHNR and CDR2 is FQNEAQ in the germline V gene (reference sequence). V lost 5 bases and J 5 bases, leaving 22 bases between the germline ends. The CDR3 runs to 16 residues. The CDR3 DNA follows: TGTGCCAGCAGCCGTCCTAGCTACTCCGCCCCCCACGAGCAGTACTTC. Its translation is CASSRPSYSAPHEQYF.